Shown below are 9 T cell receptor beta chains from a single sample sequenced in a study of early T cells in non-severe SARS-CoV-2 infection. TCRdb reanalysed the 5' RACE reads using MiXCR and keeps one entry per CDR3 protein. The table lists tens of thousands of distinct CDR3 sequences, about 13% of them singletons. Material for sequencing was whole blood. The receptor set was obtained from an adult who was a healthcare worker with PCR-confirmed SARS-CoV-2 infection or an uninfected control (not recorded which).

The chain has TRBV28 and TRBJ1-6; TRBD1 matches 8 bases. The CDR3 runs 15 residues. Germline V gene data show CDR1 as MDHEN and CDR2 as SYDVKM. V shed 6 bases, J shed 6 bases, and the junction held 7 bases outside the gene matches. The CDR3: CASSTADRVNSPLHF. CDR3 sequence (DNA): TGTGCCAGCAGCACCGCGGACAGGGTTAATTCACCCCTCCACTTT.

This clonotype was detected ten times or more. The chain uses TRBV9 and TRBJ2-1; D might be TRBD1 (6 bases). Trimming took 4 bases from V and 3 from J, leaving 14 bases between them. This CDR3 is 15 amino acids long. Germline V gene sequence: CDR1 SGDLS, CDR2 YYNGEE. The CDR3, as DNA: TGTGCCAGCAGCTGGGCAGGGGTGGACTACAATGAGCAGTTCTTC. Translating it yields CASSWAGVDYNEQFF.

This clonotype showed up just a few times. The gene calls are TRBV20-1 and TRBJ2-1; 8 bases line up with TRBD1. CDR3 length: 14 residues. Germline CDR1 and CDR2: DFQATT and SNEGSKA (reference sequence). V lost 4 bases, J lost 6 bases, and 8 bases stayed unmatched. The CDR3 spells CSATPTGDVNEQFF. CDR3 DNA: TGCAGTGCTACTCCGACAGGGGACGTCAATGAGCAGTTCTTC.

This clonotype was seen a few times. The chain employs TRBV14 and TRBJ2-1; D is unresolved. Trimming cost V 5 bases and J 10 bases, with 24 bases left between them. Germline lookup yields CDR1 SGHDN and CDR2 FVKESK. This CDR3 spans 16 amino acids. The DNA for the CDR3 is TGTGCCAGCAGCTCCATAATACAAGCCGGGCGCCCCGAGCAGTTCTTC. It specifies CASSSIIQAGRPEQFF.

This chain uses TRBV7-9 with TRBJ2-1; D is tentatively TRBD1 or TRBD2 (7 bases each). The CDR3 runs 13 residues. From germline, CDR1 is SEHNR and CDR2 FQNEAQ (reference sequence). V was shortened by 11 bases and J by 7 bases, with 18 bases between the two germline ends. CDR3 DNA: TGTGCCTTCGGACAGGCGGGACTAAATGAGCAGTTCTTC. This gives the protein CAFGQAGLNEQFF.

The rearrangement links TRBV20-1 to TRBJ2-2, with D unresolved. The germline V gene encodes CDR1 DFQATT and CDR2 SNEGSKA (reference sequence). Trimming shortened V by 0 bases and J by 6 bases, and 11 bases separated the two germline ends. The CDR3 is 14 amino acids. The chain's CDR3 is CSARDRQAAGELFF. DNA for the CDR3: TGCAGTGCTAGAGACAGGCAGGCGGCCGGGGAGCTGTTTTTT.

This clonotype was detected ten times or more. The rearrangement links TRBV24-1 to TRBJ2-1, with a tentative D call TRBD1 (6 bases). V was pared by 3 bases and J by 8 bases, with 16 bases between. The CDR3 is 15 residues long. The germline gives CDR1 KGHDR, CDR2 SFDVKD. CDR3 loop: CATSDPGHSSDEQFF. DNA of the CDR3: TGTGCCACCAGTGATCCGGGACACTCATCCGATGAGCAGTTCTTC.

This clonotype appeared many times. V and J are TRBV7-9 and TRBJ1-3, with D possibly being TRBD1 (6 bases). The CDR3 is 15 amino acids. Trimming left V 6 bases short and J 2 bases short, with 14 bases between. The germline CDR1 and CDR2 sequences are SEHNR and FQNEAQ (reference sequence). The CDR3 DNA is TGTGCCAGCAGGGACACAGGGAACCCTGGAAACACCATATATTTT. As protein: CASRDTGNPGNTIYF.

The V and J genes are TRBV10-1 and TRBJ2-2; D unclear. Looked up from germline, CDR1 is WNHNN and CDR2 is SYGVQD (reference sequence). The V end was cut by 3 bases, the J end by 4 bases, with 6 bases between. The CDR3 totals 13 residues. CDR3: CASSEARTGELFF. The CDR3 nucleotides are TGCGCCAGCAGTGAAGCCCGCACCGGGGAGCTGTTTTTT.